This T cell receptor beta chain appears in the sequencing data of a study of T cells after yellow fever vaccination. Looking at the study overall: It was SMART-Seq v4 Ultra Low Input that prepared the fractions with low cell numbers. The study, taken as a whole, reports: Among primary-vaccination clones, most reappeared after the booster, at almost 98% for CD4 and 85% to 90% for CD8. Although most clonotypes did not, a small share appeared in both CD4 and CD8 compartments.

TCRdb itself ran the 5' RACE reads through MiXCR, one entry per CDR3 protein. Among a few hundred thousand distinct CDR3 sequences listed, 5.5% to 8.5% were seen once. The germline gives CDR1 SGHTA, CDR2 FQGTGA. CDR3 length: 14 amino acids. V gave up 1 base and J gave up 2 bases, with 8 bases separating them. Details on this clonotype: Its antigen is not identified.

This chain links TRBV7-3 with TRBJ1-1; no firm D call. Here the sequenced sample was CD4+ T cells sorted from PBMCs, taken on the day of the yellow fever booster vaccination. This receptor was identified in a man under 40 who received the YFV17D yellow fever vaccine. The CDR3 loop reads CASSLNSLNTEAFF. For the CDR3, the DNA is TGTGCCAGCAGCTTAAACAGCTTAAACACTGAAGCTTTCTTT. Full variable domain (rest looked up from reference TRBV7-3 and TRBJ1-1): GAGVSQTPSNKVTEKGKYVELRCDPISGHTALYWYRQSLGQGPEFLIYFQGTGAADDSGLPNDRFFAVRPEGSVSTLKIQRTERGDSAVYLCASSLNSLNTEAFFGQGTRLTVV.